This T cell receptor (beta chain) was recorded in a study of shared clonotypes between healthy human individuals. Study-wide points: Limitation of the genetic and exposure-history diversity represented came from the few donors. It was anticipated that sequencing depth would influence how many clonotypes donors shared.

Repertoires were generated with immunoSEQ multiplex PCR, while TCRdb's copy carries only in-frame clones and drops some. The repertoire holds about 530,000 clones, with about 79% as singletons. Germline V CDR1 and CDR2: MDHEN, SYDVKM. The CDR3 has 14 residues. Donors, healthy HIV-negative adults, lacked recent acute infections or vaccinations. On this clone: Its antigen is unknown.

The sequence was obtained from a woman between 40 and 50 years old in good health. Some clones in this sample may be carry-over from other donors' samples. The chain is built from TRBV28 and TRBJ2-5; D might be TRBD1 (6 bases). Gene TRBJ2-7 matches the end of the DNA better, so the J call may be wrong. The sequenced sample was PBMCs. CDR3 amino acids: CASSLGGLTYEQYF. The CDR3 region has the DNA TGTGCCAGCAGTTTAGGGGGCCTGACCTACGAGCAGTACTTC.